This TCR beta chain came from a study of control samples from healthy donors and cancer patients. Per germline, CDR1 MNHEY and CDR2 SVGAGI. Trimming shortened V by 4 bases and J by 7 bases, and 12 bases separated the two germline ends. This CDR3 contains 13 residues. Using immunoSEQ multiplex PCR, the repertoire was profiled, and TCRdb retains in-frame clones only, with some absent. The top ten hold approximately 15% of the sample, which has about 110,000 clones, about 89% seen once. Material for sequencing was blood. The source is a woman in her 50s in good health. V is TRBV6-5 and J is TRBJ2-3; weak D call: TRBD2 (6 bases). The CDR3 loop reads CASSSLLANTQYF. CDR3 nucleotides: TGTGCCAGCAGTTCTCTACTAGCAAATACGCAGTATTTT.